The 3 T cell receptor beta chains below were found in one sample sequenced in a study of metastatic and nonmetastatic thyroid tumors. Among the patients, none had received any treatment before thyroid surgery. TCRdb redid the clone calls on the PCR reads using MiXCR. The sample has some 55,000 clones; roughly 20% are singletons. Sequencing was carried out using blood. These receptors were taken from a female donor with papillary thyroid cancer or a benign thyroid nodule (not recorded which). Some clones in this sample may be carry-over from other donors' samples.

This clone was counted ten times or more. The chain links TRBV20-1 to TRBJ2-7, with 11 bases that match TRBD2. This CDR3 has 13 residues. Trimming removed 5 bases from V and 2 bases from J; junction bases left unmatched: 2. Germline loops: CDR1 DFQATT, CDR2 SNEGSKA (reference sequence). The CDR3 protein is CSAGLAGPYEQYF. In nucleotides, the CDR3 is TGCAGTGCTGGACTAGCGGGTCCCTACGAGCAGTACTTC.

Remarks on this clone: The junction differs from germline at one of its ends, possibly a read error. The J gene is TRBJ1-1, the V gene TRBV5-4; D is unresolved. The CDR3 extends over 14 amino acids. In germline, CDR1 is SGHNT, CDR2 YYREEE (reference sequence). DNA for the CDR3: TGTGACAGCAGCTTGCACCAAATGGGCACTGAAGCTTTCTTT. It yields the protein CDSSLHQMGTEAFF. The full variable domain, completed using reference TRBV5-4 and TRBJ1-1, is ETGVTQSPTHLIKTRGQQVTLRCSSQSGHNTVSWYQQALGQGPQFIFQYYREEENGRGNFPPRFSGLQFPNYSSELNVNALELDDSALYLCDSSLHQMGTEAFFGQGTRLTVV.

This clone was seen a few times. A junction boundary mismatches the germline segment, possibly from a read error. V gene TRBV28 combines with J gene TRBJ2-7; 8 bases map to TRBD2. The CDR3 has 15 residues. Germline V CDR1 and CDR2: MDHEN, SYDVKM. As DNA, the CDR3 is TGTACCAGCAGGGCGGGACTAGAGGGTACATACGAGCAGTACTTC. The encoded protein is CTSRAGLEGTYEQYF.